This T cell receptor (beta chain) was found in a study of blood T cell repertoires in COVID-19. Study overall: Specimens from acute and convalescent COVID-19 originated in the United States, Italy and Spain. PBMCs, B-cell-depleted T cells, or T cells were the source of the cDNA or gDNA that made up the material.

CDR3 length: 15 residues. Looked up from germline, CDR1 is SGHRS and CDR2 is YFSETQ. The ends lost 4 bases at V and 3 bases at J; junction bases unmatched: 5. Original analysis: It was from reference gene primer amplification that nucleated cell counts were estimated. Repertoires were generated with immunoSEQ multiplex PCR, while TCRdb's copy carries only in-frame clones and drops some. V and J calls and clone size follow that table, whereas D and trimming were derived from the DNA. The sample carries about 64,000 clones, around nine tenths recorded once. The chain employs TRBV5-1 and TRBJ2-1; TRBD1 matches 9 bases. What was sequenced was peripheral blood. The receptor's source is a man aged 70 or older with acute or convalescent COVID-19. The CDR3 DNA is TGCGCCAGCAGCCAGGACAGGGGTTACTACAATGAGCAGTTCTTC. Translated, it gives CASSQDRGYYNEQFF. The variable domain in full, completed from reference TRBV5-1 and TRBJ2-1, reads KAGVTQTPRYLIKTRGQQVTLSCSPISGHRSVSWYQQTPGQGLQFLFEYFSETQRNKGNFPGRFSGRQFSNSRSEMNVSTLELGDSALYLCASSQDRGYYNEQFFGPGTRLTVL.